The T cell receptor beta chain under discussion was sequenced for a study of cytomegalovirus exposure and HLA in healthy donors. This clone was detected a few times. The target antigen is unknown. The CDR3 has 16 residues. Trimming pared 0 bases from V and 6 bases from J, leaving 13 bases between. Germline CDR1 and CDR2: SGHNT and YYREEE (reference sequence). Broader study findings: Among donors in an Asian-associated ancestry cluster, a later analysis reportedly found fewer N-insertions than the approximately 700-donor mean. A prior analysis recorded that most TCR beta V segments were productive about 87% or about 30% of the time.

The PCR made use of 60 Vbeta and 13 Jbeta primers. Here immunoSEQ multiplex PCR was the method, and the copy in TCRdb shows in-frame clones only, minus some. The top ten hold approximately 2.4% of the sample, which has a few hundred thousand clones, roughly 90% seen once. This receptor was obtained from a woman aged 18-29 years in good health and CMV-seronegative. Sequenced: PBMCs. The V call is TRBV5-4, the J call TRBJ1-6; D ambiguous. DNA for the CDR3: TGTGCCAGCAGCTTGGCCCGGGGAACCCTTAATTCACCCCTCCACTTT. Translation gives CASSLARGTLNSPLHF.